These T cell receptor beta chains were read from a single sample in a study of T cells in tuberculosis. Only in-frame clones appear in the TCRdb table, and some are missing; sequencing was by immunoSEQ multiplex PCR. The sample includes some 34,000 clones, about 85% of them seen just once. Sample: PBMCs, taken at tuberculosis diagnosis. The receptors come from an adult with tuberculosis. Each CDR3 is given with its conserved first and last residue. The order of the fields is J gene, D gene, V gene, clone size, CDR3 protein, CDR3 DNA. D genes are given only for firm matches. Some rows have no size entry. The others give once, few or many, or a class for an expanded clone.

J: TRBJ1-2; D: TRBD1; V: TRBV29-1; size: -; CDR3: CSVEDPRTGGPLSYGYTF; DNA: TGCAGCGTTGAAGATCCTCGGACAGGGGGGCCTTTGAGCTATGGCTACACCTTC
J: TRBJ1-4; D: -; V: TRBV4-3; size: -; CDR3: CASSRTTGLINEKLFF; DNA: TGCGCCAGCAGCCGCACCACCGGACTGATAAATGAAAAACTGTTTTTT
J: TRBJ2-1; D: TRBD2; V: TRBV7-3; size: -; CDR3: CASSPTSGLVDEQFF; DNA: TGTGCCAGCAGCCCGACTAGCGGTCTTGTAGATGAGCAGTTCTTC
J: TRBJ1-1; D: -; V: TRBV4-1; size: -; CDR3: CASSPQGWTEAFF; DNA: TGCGCCAGCAGCCCGCAGGGGTGGACTGAAGCTTTCTTT
J: TRBJ1-2; D: TRBD1; V: TRBV5-1; size: -; CDR3: CASSSNPDREAYGYTF; DNA: TGCGCCAGCAGCTCGAACCCGGACAGGGAGGCCTATGGCTACACCTTC
J: TRBJ2-3; D: -; V: TRBV15; size: -; CDR3: CATSSIPTDTQYF; DNA: TGTGCCACCTCTAGCATACCCACAGATACGCAGTATTTT
J: TRBJ1-1; D: -; V: TRBV6-5; size: -; CDR3: CASTRQDAIGGEAFF; DNA: TGTGCCAGCACCCGACAGGACGCTATAGGTGGTGAAGCTTTCTTT
J: TRBJ1-1; D: TRBD1; V: TRBV28; size: -; CDR3: CASSGGRAFF; DNA: TGTGCCAGCTCAGGGGGCCGGGCTTTCTTT
J: TRBJ1-1; D: -; V: TRBV10-3; size: few; CDR3: CAIKGDLNTEAFF; DNA: TGTGCCATCAAGGGAGACTTGAACACTGAAGCTTTCTTT
J: TRBJ1-2; D: -; V: TRBV5-1; size: -; CDR3: CASSLNRDYGYTF; DNA: TGCGCCAGCAGCTTGAACAGGGACTATGGCTACACCTTC
J: TRBJ2-3; D: TRBD2; V: TRBV30; size: -; CDR3: CAWSFPGLAGGTQYF; DNA: TGTGCCTGGAGTTTCCCGGGACTAGCGGGGGGGACGCAGTATTTT
J: TRBJ2-2; D: TRBD1; V: TRBV18; size: -; CDR3: CASSPPDRVAGELFF; DNA: TGTGCCAGCTCACCACCGGACAGGGTTGCCGGGGAGCTGTTTTTT
J: TRBJ2-1; D: TRBD2; V: TRBV6-1; size: once; CDR3: CASSGTSGSWDEQFF; DNA: TGTGCCAGCAGTGGGACTAGCGGGAGTTGGGATGAGCAGTTCTTC
J: TRBJ1-1; D: TRBD1; V: TRBV5-4; size: -; CDR3: CASSPGTGAGNTEAFF; DNA: TGTGCCAGCAGCCCCGGGACAGGGGCGGGTAACACTGAAGCTTTCTTT
J: TRBJ1-5; D: -; V: TRBV2; size: -; CDR3: CASSSGSAGAQHF; DNA: TGTGCCAGCAGTTCCGGGTCTGCGGGGGCCCAGCATTTT
J: TRBJ2-1; D: TRBD2; V: TRBV19; size: -; CDR3: CASSTSGSSNEQFF; DNA: TGTGCCAGTAGTACGAGCGGGAGTTCTAATGAGCAGTTCTTC
J: TRBJ2-1; D: -; V: TRBV5-1; size: -; CDR3: CASSRAPHTGSRYNEQFF; DNA: TGCGCCAGCAGCCGGGCGCCCCATACAGGTAGTCGGTACAATGAGCAGTTCTTC
J: TRBJ1-4; D: -; V: TRBV30; size: -; CDR3: CAWSTDEKLFF; DNA: TGTGCCTGGTCTACAGATGAAAAACTGTTTTTT
J: TRBJ2-2; D: -; V: TRBV10-3; size: -; CDR3: CAISEGRNTGELFF; DNA: TGTGCCATCAGTGAGGGGAGAAACACCGGGGAGCTGTTTTTT
J: TRBJ1-4; D: -; V: TRBV6-6; size: -; CDR3: CASSYSGTSGEKLFF; DNA: TGTGCCAGCAGTTACTCGGGCACCAGTGGGGAAAAACTGTTTTTT
J: TRBJ1-4; D: TRBD1; V: TRBV11-2; size: few; CDR3: CASSLGTGQGTANEKLFF; DNA: TGTGCCAGCAGCTTGGGGACAGGACAGGGGACGGCTAATGAAAAACTGTTTTTT
J: TRBJ2-3; D: -; V: TRBV28; size: -; CDR3: CASSLRGASTDTQYF; DNA: TGTGCCAGCAGTTTACGGGGGGCCAGCACAGATACGCAGTATTTT
J: TRBJ2-5; D: -; V: TRBV5-1; size: -; CDR3: CASRWGLGLETQYF; DNA: TGCGCCAGCAGGTGGGGCCTGGGCTTGGAGACCCAGTACTTC
J: TRBJ2-1; D: -; V: TRBV15; size: -; CDR3: CATSPSGPDNEQFF; DNA: TGTGCCACCAGCCCGAGCGGGCCCGACAATGAGCAGTTCTTC
J: TRBJ2-5; D: TRBD1; V: TRBV11-2; size: -; CDR3: CASSLGDRGGETQYF; DNA: TGTGCCAGCAGCTTAGGGGACAGGGGGGGAGAGACCCAGTACTTC
J: TRBJ2-5; D: -; V: TRBV5-1; size: once; CDR3: CASSLGTGIQETQYF; DNA: TGCGCCAGCAGCTTGGGAACCGGGATCCAAGAGACCCAGTACTTC
J: TRBJ2-7; D: -; V: TRBV7-2; size: once; CDR3: CASSQAPALGYEQYF; DNA: TGTGCCAGCAGCCAAGCCCCAGCCCTAGGCTACGAGCAGTACTTC
J: TRBJ2-2; D: -; V: TRBV10-1; size: once; CDR3: CASSGESTGELFF; DNA: TGCGCCAGCAGTGGGGAGAGCACCGGGGAGCTGTTTTTT
J: TRBJ1-2; D: TRBD1; V: TRBV28; size: -; CDR3: CASSSGTGVINYGYTF; DNA: TGTGCCAGCAGTTCCGGGACAGGGGTCATAAACTATGGCTACACCTTC
J: TRBJ2-3; D: TRBD2; V: TRBV5-1; size: -; CDR3: CASTLAGGSTDTQYF; DNA: TGCGCCAGCACCCTTGCGGGGGGGTCCACAGATACGCAGTATTTT
J: TRBJ2-3; D: -; V: TRBV30; size: -; CDR3: CAWSRQGPDTQYF; DNA: TGTGCCTGGAGTCGGCAGGGGCCCGATACGCAGTATTTT
J: TRBJ1-2; D: -; V: TRBV27; size: -; CDR3: CASSVGRGSGYTF; DNA: TGTGCCAGCAGTGTGGGGAGGGGTTCTGGCTACACCTTC
J: TRBJ2-3; D: TRBD1; V: TRBV5-1; size: -; CDR3: CASSPDREDTQYF; DNA: TGCGCCAGCAGCCCGGACAGGGAGGATACGCAGTATTTT
J: TRBJ2-7; D: TRBD1; V: TRBV4-1; size: -; CDR3: CASSQEGQGREQYF; DNA: TGCGCCAGCAGCCAAGAGGGACAGGGGAGGGAGCAGTACTTC
J: TRBJ2-7; D: TRBD2; V: TRBV28; size: -; CDR3: CASSSGTRLSEQYF; DNA: TGTGCCAGCAGTTCCGGGACTAGGTTAAGCGAGCAGTACTTC
J: TRBJ1-4; D: -; V: TRBV11-2; size: -; CDR3: CASSFGQNEKLFF; DNA: TGTGCCAGCAGCTTTGGGCAAAATGAAAAACTGTTTTTT
J: TRBJ1-2; D: TRBD1; V: TRBV28; size: -; CDR3: CASSTGGENGYTF; DNA: TGTGCCAGCAGTACAGGGGGGGAGAATGGCTACACCTTC
J: TRBJ2-5; D: TRBD2; V: TRBV4-1; size: -; CDR3: CASSLQLLARNKETQYF; DNA: TGCGCCAGCAGCCTCCAATTACTAGCGAGAAATAAAGAGACCCAGTACTTC
J: TRBJ1-1; D: -; V: TRBV7-2; size: -; CDR3: CASSLAARNTEAFF; DNA: TGTGCCAGCAGCTTAGCGGCCAGGAACACTGAAGCTTTCTTT
J: TRBJ2-1; D: TRBD2; V: TRBV7-3; size: -; CDR3: CASSLGLAGEEQFF; DNA: TGTGCCAGCAGCTTAGGACTAGCGGGAGAGGAGCAGTTCTTC
J: TRBJ1-3; D: -; V: TRBV6-5; size: -; CDR3: CASRPQGSGNTIYF; DNA: TGTGCCAGCAGACCACAGGGCTCTGGAAACACCATATATTTT
J: TRBJ1-5; D: TRBD1; V: TRBV28; size: -; CDR3: CASSLATGDSNQPQHF; DNA: TGTGCCAGCAGCCTCGCGACAGGGGATAGCAATCAGCCCCAGCATTTT
J: TRBJ1-2; D: -; V: TRBV4-1; size: -; CDR3: CASSQLSGGGVGGYTF; DNA: TGCGCCAGCAGCCAACTGTCCGGAGGTGGTGTTGGTGGCTACACCTTC